Below, 32 T cell receptor delta chains from the same sample are listed, as sequenced in a study of Vδ1+ human thymocytes. Study results and limitations: Thymic TRG and TRD repertoires appeared highly polyclonal, with Gaussian CDR3 length distributions.

No antigen is known for these receptors. Extracted RNA was reverse transcribed into cDNA. The CDR3 regions were amplified by multiplex PCR from V-gene primers to a constant-region primer. TCRdb made new clone calls on the multiplex PCR reads using CATT. The sample records 50,000 to 75,000 delta-chain clones, roughly 15% being singletons. Sequences were obtained from Vdelta1+ gamma-delta thymocytes from the thymus. Stated subset: FACS-sorted CD3+ TCRalphabeta- TCRVdelta1+ TCRVdelta2- thymocytes. The receptors were gathered from a girl less than two years old who had congenital heart surgery.

The sample holds a few counts of this clone. Other DNA sequences in the same sample also yield this CDR3. The chain has TRDV1 and TRDJ1; D ambiguous. V lost 2 bases to trimming and J lost 1 base, with 11 bases between them. The CDR3 length is 15 residues. Germline values: CDR1 TSWWSYY, CDR2 QGS. The DNA for the CDR3 is TGTGCTCTTGGGGAAGGTCCGCACCCCACCGATAAACTCATCTTT. This codes for CALGEGPHPTDKLIF.

The rearrangement uses TRDV1 and TRDJ1, with TRDD3 identical over 13 bases. The CDR3 is made up of 24 amino acids. The ends lost 1 base at V and 1 base at J; junction bases unmatched: 24. Germline V CDR1 and CDR2: TSWWSYY, QGS. The CDR3 protein is CALGEQVPTRGVLGDTPGTDKLIF. The CDR3 DNA reads as TGTGCTCTTGGGGAACAGGTCCCAACACGCGGCGTACTGGGGGATACGCCGGGCACCGATAAACTCATCTTT.

V gene TRDV1 combines with J gene TRDJ1; TRDD3 is a possible D gene (6 bases). Trimming removed 4 bases from V and 2 bases from J, with 29 bases in between. There are 20 residues in the CDR3. Germline CDR1 is TSWWSYY and CDR2 is QGS. CDR3 in amino acids: CALGAISSHWDLGETDKLIF. In nucleotides, the CDR3 is TGTGCTCTTGGGGCCATTTCCTCCCACTGGGATCTAGGGGAGACCGATAAACTCATCTTT.

The sample holds a few counts of this clone. This chain connects TRDV1 to TRDJ1; possibly TRDD3 for D (6 bases). The CDR3 loop spans 20 amino acids. Trimming stripped 0 bases from V and 7 bases from J, with 30 bases between. Germline V gives CDR1 TSWWSYY, CDR2 QGS. CDR3 loop: CALGELPGSPLLGDTGKLIF. For the CDR3, the DNA is TGTGCTCTTGGGGAACTACCGGGCTCCCCCCTACTGGGAGATACGGGTAAACTCATCTTT.

This clone was recorded a few times. The rearrangement uses TRDV1 and TRDJ1; 10 nucleotides match TRDD3. Germline V gene lookup returns CDR1 TSWWSYY and CDR2 QGS. The CDR3 consists of 19 residues. V was pared by 5 bases and J by 0 bases, with 15 bases of the junction left unmatched. In DNA form, the CDR3 reads TGTGCTCTTGGGTCCCTGGGGGGGATACGAAGTCGTTACACCGATAAACTCATCTTT. This gives the protein CALGSLGGIRSRYTDKLIF.

The rearrangement joins TRDV1 to TRDJ1; 11 bases are a match to TRDD3. The CDR3 runs to 20 residues. Germline CDR1 is TSWWSYY and CDR2 is QGS. V lost 1 base, J lost 3 bases, and 16 bases stayed unmatched. The CDR3 DNA follows: TGTGCTCTTGGGGAACGCTCTAAATCTTCTGGGGGATACAGGGCCGATAAACTCATCTTT. As protein: CALGERSKSSGGYRADKLIF.

This clone has just a few counts. V and J are TRDV1 and TRDJ1, with 11 bases lining up with TRDD3. This CDR3 comprises 24 residues. CDR1 and CDR2 (germline): TSWWSYY, QGS. J was trimmed by 3 bases and V by 3 bases; bases with no gene match: 30. CDR3 nucleotides: TGTGCTCTTGGGGAGAAGGCCTTCCTACGTGGGGGGTACTGGGGGATAACGAAGGCCGATAAACTCATCTTT. Encoded protein: CALGEKAFLRGGYWGITKADKLIF.

This clone was recorded a few times. The chain links TRDV1 to TRDJ2, with TRDD3 as a possible D gene (6 bases). CDR3 size: 16 residues. V lost 5 bases and J lost 6, with 19 bases in between. The V gene's germline CDR1 is TSWWSYY and CDR2 QGS. The DNA of the CDR3 is TGTGCTCTTGGGAACGTAACCTCACCTGGGGCAGCACAACTCTTCTTT. Protein product: CALGNVTSPGAAQLFF.

The chain combines TRDV1 with TRDJ1, with a weak D call TRDD3 (6 bases). The V end lost 4 bases, the J end lost 1 base, and 25 bases lay between the germline ends. The CDR3 spans 19 residues. Per germline, CDR1 TSWWSYY and CDR2 QGS. The CDR3 loop is CALGAKGPTFTGTTDKLIF. The CDR3 DNA reads TGTGCTCTTGGGGCCAAGGGCCCTACTTTTACTGGGACCACCGATAAACTCATCTTT.

The chain joins TRDV1 to TRDJ1, with D perhaps matching TRDD3 (5 bases). This CDR3 has 15 amino acids. Trimming stripped 7 bases from V and 2 bases from J, with 17 bases between. Germline V gene lookup returns CDR1 TSWWSYY and CDR2 QGS. CDR3 protein: CALAGNWRVTDKLIF. The CDR3 DNA reads as TGTGCTCTTGCTGGGAACTGGAGGGTGACCGATAAACTCATCTTT.

The genes are TRDV1 and TRDJ1; D is unclear. Germline values: CDR1 TSWWSYY, CDR2 QGS. V was shortened by 3 bases and J by 0 bases, with 17 bases between the two germline ends. CDR3 length equals 17 residues. The CDR3 spells CALGEGQSSVYTDKLIF. The CDR3 nucleotides are TGTGCTCTTGGGGAGGGCCAAAGTTCAGTGTACACCGATAAACTCATCTTT.

This clone has only a few counts. This chain links TRDV1 with TRDJ1, with 8 bases aligning to TRDD3. V lost 1 base to trimming and J lost 2 bases; unmatched junction nucleotides: 9. This CDR3 has 17 amino acids. CDR1 is TSWWSYY, CDR2 QGS, per germline. The CDR3 bases are TGTGCTCTTGGGGAACATTATCCGTACTGGGGGACCGATAAACTCATCTTT. Its protein is CALGEHYPYWGTDKLIF.

As regards this clone: A read error may account for a junction end that differs from germline. The rearrangement joins TRDV2 to TRDJ1; possible D gene TRDD3, 5 bases. Germline V lookup: CDR1 GEAIGNYY, CDR2 EKD. This CDR3 region has 17 residues. The CDR3 region has the DNA TGTGCCTGTGACATCCGGATCCGGGGGGTAGAGTGGGTTAAACCCATCTTT. Translation: CACDIRIRGVEWVKPIF.

This clone occurred once. The V gene is TRDV1, the J gene TRDJ1, with 10 bases matching TRDD3. The J segment lost 1 base and the V segment lost 2 bases, leaving 19 bases of the junction unmatched. Germline V gene lookup returns CDR1 TSWWSYY and CDR2 QGS. This CDR3 has 21 residues. The CDR3 here is CALGEASSATGLGDSTDKLIF. DNA of the CDR3: TGTGCTCTTGGGGAAGCGTCCTCAGCAACGGGACTGGGGGATTCCACCGATAAACTCATCTTT.

In this sample, this clone turned up a few times. The chain links TRDV1 to TRDJ1; 11 bases fit TRDD3. This CDR3 contains 18 residues. The germline gives CDR1 TSWWSYY, CDR2 QGS. The V and J ends lost 2 bases and 0 bases, in that order; junction bases with no gene match: 8. This CDR3 reads CALGEKLVLGDNTDKLIF. The CDR3 DNA sequence: TGTGCTCTTGGGGAAAAGCTCGTACTGGGGGATAACACCGATAAACTCATCTTT.

This clone was counted only a few times. The chain is built from TRDV1 and TRDJ1; no reliable D call. From germline, CDR1 is TSWWSYY and CDR2 QGS. Deletions cut 3 bases from V and 0 bases from J, with 14 bases between. The CDR3 length is 16 residues. The CDR3: CALGESLPPYTDKLIF. In DNA, the CDR3 is TGTGCTCTTGGGGAGTCGCTGCCCCCTTACACCGATAAACTCATCTTT.

This clone was detected a few times. The rearrangement joins TRDV1 to TRDJ1, with 9 bases identical to TRDD3. Germline loops: CDR1 TSWWSYY, CDR2 QGS. This CDR3 has 21 amino acids. J lost 0 bases, V lost 6 bases, and 23 bases had no gene match. DNA of the CDR3: TGTGCTCTTGGCCCAAATCCCTCCTATAAACTGGGGGACTCGTACACCGATAAACTCATCTTT. Translated: CALGPNPSYKLGDSYTDKLIF.

This clone showed up just a few times. This rearrangement joins TRDV1 to TRDJ1; 12 positions agree with TRDD3. Germline CDR1 is TSWWSYY and CDR2 is QGS. CDR3 length: 23 residues. The J segment lost 0 bases and the V segment lost 0 bases, leaving 20 bases of the junction unmatched. The CDR3 bases are TGTGCTCTTGGGGAACTCCCCCAAGTAGGGGATACTGGGGGATACAGCTACACCGATAAACTCATCTTT. Translation: CALGELPQVGDTGGYSYTDKLIF.

The table lists this clone with a few counts. J is TRDJ2 and V is TRDV1; the match to TRDD3 covers 12 bases. V shed 5 bases and J 3 bases; nucleotides not matched to a gene: 28. Germline CDR1 TSWWSYY, CDR2 QGS. This CDR3 contains 24 residues. The DNA for the CDR3 is TGTGCTCTTGGGCCGATAGGGTCCTACGTTCCGACTGGGGGATACCCTACTATGACAGCACAACTCTTCTTT. This encodes CALGPIGSYVPTGGYPTMTAQLFF.

A few counts support this clone. The genes are TRDV1 and TRDJ1; 11 bases are a match to TRDD3. CDR3 length: 15 amino acids. CDR1 and CDR2 from the germline V gene are TSWWSYY and QGS. V dropped 5 bases and J dropped 9; count of bases not matched to a gene: 11. The CDR3 protein is CALGSRAWGIPQLIF. The CDR3 coding sequence is TGTGCTCTTGGGTCCCGCGCCTGGGGGATACCCCAACTCATCTTT.

The chain combines TRDV1 with TRDJ1, with 11 nucleotides matching TRDD3. Germline CDR1 reads TSWWSYY; CDR2 reads QGS. The CDR3 is made up of 24 amino acids. Germline trimming cut 3 bases from V and 0 bases from J; bases unmatched to any gene: 27. CDR3 residues: CALGDSPSYGGTGGYLPYTDKLIF. CDR3 bases: TGTGCTCTTGGGGACTCCCCTTCCTACGGAGGCACTGGGGGATATCTCCCGTACACCGATAAACTCATCTTT.

This clone was observed a few times. This chain connects TRDV1 to TRDJ1; 12 bases are shared with TRDD3. The CDR3 extends over 20 amino acids. Germline CDR1 TSWWSYY, CDR2 QGS. V dropped 0 bases and J dropped 2; count of bases not matched to a gene: 13. CDR3 region: CALGELDGTGGYKRTDKLIF. In DNA form, the CDR3 reads TGTGCTCTTGGGGAACTGGACGGAACTGGGGGATACAAGCGTACCGATAAACTCATCTTT.

This clone turned up a few times. A junction end diverges from the germline sequence, so it may reflect a read error. This CDR3 is also generated by other DNA sequences in the sample. The rearrangement links TRDV1 to TRDJ1; D might be TRDD3 (6 bases). Germline assignment: CDR1 TSWWSYY and CDR2 QGS. This CDR3 has 21 amino acids. CDR3 coding DNA: TGTGCTCTTGGGGGGAGGGGCCCTCGCATATACTGGGAGAAATGCACCGATAAGCTCATCTTT. Amino acids: CALGGRGPRIYWEKCTDKLIF.

This clone was counted a few times. The chain is built from TRDV1 and TRDJ1; D unclear. CDR1 and CDR2 from the germline V gene are TSWWSYY and QGS. The CDR3 is 15 amino acids. Trimming took 0 bases from V and 5 from J, leaving 13 bases between them. The DNA of the CDR3 is TGTGCTCTTGGGGAACTAGTCAGCGAGCGTGATAAACTCATCTTT. Encoded protein: CALGELVSERDKLIF.

The chain joins TRDV3 to TRDJ1, with 12 positions matching TRDD3. The CDR3 has 18 residues. V lost 4 bases, J lost 0 bases, and 15 bases stayed unmatched. The V gene's germline CDR1 is TVYSNPD and CDR2 GDNSRS (reference sequence). CDR3 in DNA: TGTGCCTCCCTCAGCCAATCAACTGGGGGATACTACACCGATAAACTCATCTTT. Translated, it gives CASLSQSTGGYYTDKLIF. The full variable domain, completed using reference TRDV3 and TRDJ1, is CDKVTQSSPDQTVASGSEVVLLCTYDTVYSNPDLFWYRIRPDYSFQFVFYGDNSRSEGADFTQGRFSVKHILTQKAFHLVISPVRTEDSATYYCASLSQSTGGYYTDKLIFGKGTRVTVEP.

This chain links TRDV1 with TRDJ1; 11 bases align to TRDD3. The germline gives CDR1 TSWWSYY, CDR2 QGS. The CDR3 has 18 amino acids. V gave up 5 bases and J gave up 4 bases; unmatched junction bases: 15. The DNA of the CDR3 is TGTGCTCTTGGGCACCCTTTCCCCGGTACTGGGGGATACGATAAACTCATCTTT. Encoded protein: CALGHPFPGTGGYDKLIF.

This clone has only a few counts. The chain has TRDV1 and TRDJ1; 9 nucleotides line up with TRDD2. The CDR3 length is 21 residues. CDR1 is TSWWSYY, CDR2 QGS, per germline. Germline trimming cut 5 bases from V and 0 bases from J; bases unmatched to any gene: 22. Written as DNA, the CDR3 is TGTGCTCTTGGGAAGCCTGGCCTTCCTACAAGTACTGGAAGTTACACCGATAAACTCATCTTT. Amino acid sequence: CALGKPGLPTSTGSYTDKLIF.

The chain links TRDV1 to TRDJ1, with a tentative D call TRDD3 (6 bases). The CDR3 runs 17 residues. Trimming cost V 3 bases and J 5 bases, with 22 bases left between them. Germline-derived CDR1 and CDR2 are TSWWSYY and QGS. The CDR3 here is CALGESFLGASGDKLIF. CDR3 DNA sequence: TGTGCTCTTGGGGAGTCCTTCTTGGGGGCCTCGGGGGATAAACTCATCTTT.

This clone was recorded a few times. J is TRDJ1 and V is TRDV1; 10 bases agree with TRDD3. The CDR3 covers 19 residues. J lost 0 bases, V lost 3 bases, and 13 bases had no gene match. Germline assignment: CDR1 TSWWSYY and CDR2 QGS. The CDR3 coding sequence is TGTGCTCTTGGGGATTATCCTACTGGGGGATCCATTTACACCGATAAACTCATCTTT. Residues: CALGDYPTGGSIYTDKLIF.

Points on this clone: Since a much larger clone is just one base distant, this may be a read error. Other DNA sequences in this specimen translate into the identical CDR3. V and J are TRDV2 and TRDJ1; TRDD2 matches 7 bases. This CDR3 is 14 amino acids long. CDR1 GEAIGNYY and CDR2 EKD come from the germline V gene. CDR3 bases: TGTGCCTGCGACACCGTTCCTACGAGGGCTGGGCTCATCTTT. Amino acids: CACDTVPTRAGLIF.

The chain recombines TRDV1 with TRDJ1; D may be TRDD3 (5 bases). CDR3 size: 19 residues. V was clipped by 0 bases and J by 0 bases, with 20 bases between them. Germline V gene lookup returns CDR1 TSWWSYY and CDR2 QGS. The CDR3 coding sequence is TGTGCTCTTGGGGAACTACGCTCCCTGGGCGCCCGGTACACCGATAAACTCATCTTT. Protein sequence: CALGELRSLGARYTDKLIF.

V is TRDV1 and J is TRDJ1; 9 bases match TRDD2. The CDR3 is 19 amino acids. J gave up 4 bases and V 3 bases, and 18 bases lay outside the gene matches. Germline CDR1 and CDR2: TSWWSYY and QGS. CDR3 bases: TGTGCTCTTGGGGACCCTTCCTACAGACCCAGGGGGACGGACGATAAACTCATCTTT. Amino acid sequence: CALGDPSYRPRGTDDKLIF.